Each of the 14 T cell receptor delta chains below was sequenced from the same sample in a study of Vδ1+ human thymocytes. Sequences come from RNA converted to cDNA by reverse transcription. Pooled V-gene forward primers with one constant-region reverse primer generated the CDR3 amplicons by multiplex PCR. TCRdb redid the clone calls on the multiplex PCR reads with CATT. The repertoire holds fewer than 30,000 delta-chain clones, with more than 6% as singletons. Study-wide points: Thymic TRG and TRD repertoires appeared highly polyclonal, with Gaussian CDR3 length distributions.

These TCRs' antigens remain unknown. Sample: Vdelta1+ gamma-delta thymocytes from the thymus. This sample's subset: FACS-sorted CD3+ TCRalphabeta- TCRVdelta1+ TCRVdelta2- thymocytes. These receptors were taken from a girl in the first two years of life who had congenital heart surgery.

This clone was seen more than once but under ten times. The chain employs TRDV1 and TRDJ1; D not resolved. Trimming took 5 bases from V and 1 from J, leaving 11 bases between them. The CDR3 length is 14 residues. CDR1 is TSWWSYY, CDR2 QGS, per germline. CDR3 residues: CALGNRPGTDKLIF. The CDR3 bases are TGTGCTCTTGGGAACCGCCCGGGCACCGATAAACTCATCTTT.

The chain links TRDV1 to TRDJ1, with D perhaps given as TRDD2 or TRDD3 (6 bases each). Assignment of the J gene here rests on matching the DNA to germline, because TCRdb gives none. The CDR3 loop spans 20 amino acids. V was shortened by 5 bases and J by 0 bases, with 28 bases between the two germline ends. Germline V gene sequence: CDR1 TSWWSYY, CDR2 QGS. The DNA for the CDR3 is TGTGCTCTTGGGCGCTTCCTGAGGTTCTCGGGGGGAAGGTACACCGATAAACTCATCTTT. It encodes CALGRFLRFSGGRYTDKLIF.

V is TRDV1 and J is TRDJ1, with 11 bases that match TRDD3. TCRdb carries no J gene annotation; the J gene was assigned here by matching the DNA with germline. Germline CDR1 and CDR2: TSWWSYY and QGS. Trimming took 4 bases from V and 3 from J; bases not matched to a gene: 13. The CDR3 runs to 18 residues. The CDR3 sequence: CALGGPERGGYGADKLIF. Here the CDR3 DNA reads TGTGCTCTTGGGGGCCCTGAACGTGGGGGATACGGGGCCGATAAACTCATCTTT.

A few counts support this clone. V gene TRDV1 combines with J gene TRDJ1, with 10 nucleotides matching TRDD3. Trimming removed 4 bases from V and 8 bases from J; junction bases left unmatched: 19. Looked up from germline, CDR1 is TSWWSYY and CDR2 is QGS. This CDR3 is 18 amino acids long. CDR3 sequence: CALGGNHGQGDTPGKLIF. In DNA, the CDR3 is TGTGCTCTTGGGGGGAATCACGGGCAGGGGGATACGCCTGGGAAACTCATCTTT.

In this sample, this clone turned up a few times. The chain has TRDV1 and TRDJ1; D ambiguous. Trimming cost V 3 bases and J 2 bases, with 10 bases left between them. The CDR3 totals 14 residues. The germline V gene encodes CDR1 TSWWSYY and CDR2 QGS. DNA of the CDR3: TGTGCTCTTGGGGACCGTAATGGTACCGATAAACTCATCTTT. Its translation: CALGDRNGTDKLIF.

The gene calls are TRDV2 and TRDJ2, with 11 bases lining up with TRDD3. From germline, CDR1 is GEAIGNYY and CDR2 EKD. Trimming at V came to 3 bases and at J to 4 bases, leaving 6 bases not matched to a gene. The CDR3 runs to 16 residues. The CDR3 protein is CACDRLGDTGTAQLFF. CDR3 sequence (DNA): TGTGCCTGTGACCGCCTGGGGGATACCGGGACAGCACAACTCTTCTTT.

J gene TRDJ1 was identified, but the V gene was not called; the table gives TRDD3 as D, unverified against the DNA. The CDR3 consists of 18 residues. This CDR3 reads CALGAKSAGGYDTDKLIF. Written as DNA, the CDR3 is TGTGCTCTTGGGGCCAAATCAGCCGGGGGATACGACACCGATAAACTCATCTTT.

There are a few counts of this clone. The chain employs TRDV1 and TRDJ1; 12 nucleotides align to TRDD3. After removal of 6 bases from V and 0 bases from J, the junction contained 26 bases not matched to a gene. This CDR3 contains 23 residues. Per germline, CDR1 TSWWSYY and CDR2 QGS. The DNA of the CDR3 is TGTGCTCTTGGTCCACCCGGGGACCACTGGGGGATACTGCTTATTGAGGACACCGATAAACTCATCTTT. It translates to CALGPPGDHWGILLIEDTDKLIF.

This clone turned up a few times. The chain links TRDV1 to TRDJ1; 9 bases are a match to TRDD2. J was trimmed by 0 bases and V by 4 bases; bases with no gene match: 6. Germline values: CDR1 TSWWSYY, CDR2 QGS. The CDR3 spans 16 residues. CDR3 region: CALGALPTLHTDKLIF. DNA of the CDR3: TGTGCTCTTGGGGCCCTTCCTACACTCCACACCGATAAACTCATCTTT.

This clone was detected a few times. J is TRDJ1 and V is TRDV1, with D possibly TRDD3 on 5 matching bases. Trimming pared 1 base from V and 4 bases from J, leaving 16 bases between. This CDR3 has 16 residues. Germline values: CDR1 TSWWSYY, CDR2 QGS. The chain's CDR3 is CALGEPHPGAHDKLIF. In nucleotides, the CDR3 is TGTGCTCTTGGGGAACCCCACCCGGGGGCCCACGATAAACTCATCTTT.

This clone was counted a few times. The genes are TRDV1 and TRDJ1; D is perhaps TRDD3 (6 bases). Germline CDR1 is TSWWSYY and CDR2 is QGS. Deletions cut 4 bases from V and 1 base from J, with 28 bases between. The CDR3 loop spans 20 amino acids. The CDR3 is CALGAHPADVGIGGTDKLIF. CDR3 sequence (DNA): TGTGCTCTTGGGGCCCACCCAGCTGACGTGGGGATCGGGGGCACCGATAAACTCATCTTT.

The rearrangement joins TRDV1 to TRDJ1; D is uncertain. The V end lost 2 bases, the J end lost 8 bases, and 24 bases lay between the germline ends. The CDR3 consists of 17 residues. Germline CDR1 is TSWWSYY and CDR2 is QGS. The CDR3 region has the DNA TGTGCTCTTGGGGAATCTATGATAGCGGAATTCGACTTAAAACTCATCTTT. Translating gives CALGESMIAEFDLKLIF.

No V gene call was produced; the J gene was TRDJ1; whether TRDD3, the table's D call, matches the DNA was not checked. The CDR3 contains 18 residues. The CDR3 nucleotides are TGTGCTCTTGGGGGGCGGCGGGGGGATACAGGAAGCACCGATAAACTCATCTTT. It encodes CALGGRRGDTGSTDKLIF.

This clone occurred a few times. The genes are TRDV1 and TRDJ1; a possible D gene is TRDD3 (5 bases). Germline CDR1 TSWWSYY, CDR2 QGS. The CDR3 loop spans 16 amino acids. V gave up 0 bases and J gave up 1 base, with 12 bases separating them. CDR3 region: CALGELPLIRTDKLIF. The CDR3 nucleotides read TGTGCTCTTGGGGAACTCCCCCTTATACGCACCGATAAACTCATCTTT.